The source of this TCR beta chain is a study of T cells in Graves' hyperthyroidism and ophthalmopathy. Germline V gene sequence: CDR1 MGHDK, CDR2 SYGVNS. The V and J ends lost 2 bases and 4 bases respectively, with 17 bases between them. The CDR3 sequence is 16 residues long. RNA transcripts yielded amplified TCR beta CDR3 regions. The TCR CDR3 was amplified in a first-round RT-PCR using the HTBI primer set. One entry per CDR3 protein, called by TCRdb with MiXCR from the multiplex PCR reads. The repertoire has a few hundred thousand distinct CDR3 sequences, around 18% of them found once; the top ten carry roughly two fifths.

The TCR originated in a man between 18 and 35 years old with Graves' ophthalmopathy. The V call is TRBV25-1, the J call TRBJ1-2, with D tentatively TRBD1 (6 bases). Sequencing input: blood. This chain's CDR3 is CASSEPGTLQGYGYTF. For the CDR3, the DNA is TGTGCCAGCAGTGAACCGGGGACACTTCAAGGCTATGGCTACACCTTC.